The T cell receptor (beta chain) under discussion was sequenced for a study of CD8 T cells in Susac syndrome. The CDR3 has 14 residues. CDR1 MNHEY and CDR2 SMNVEV come from the germline V gene (reference sequence). Trimming took 5 bases from V and 7 from J, leaving 17 bases between them. A quantity of 0.5 to 1 ug RNA underwent reverse transcription using random hexamers. TCRdb passed the immunoSEQ multiplex PCR reads through MiXCR, listing each CDR3 protein once. The sample shows approximately 150,000 distinct CDR3 sequences, around 80% of them seen only once. Sequencing was done on a sample of CD8+ T cells from PBMCs. This sequence was found in a human donor with multiple sclerosis. The chain has TRBV27 and TRBJ2-5; tentatively, D is TRBD2 (5 bases). CDR3 region: CASSPLTGWWTQYF. Written as DNA, the CDR3 is TGTGCCAGCAGTCCCCTCACGGGGTGGTGGACCCAGTACTTC.